This is a list of T cell receptor beta chains from one sample in a study of patients and donors after allogeneic stem cell transplantation. One entry per CDR3 protein results from TCRdb running MiXCR on the RT-PCR reads. The data hold about 960,000 distinct CDR3 sequences, with approximately 18% observed a single time. Sequenced input: blood, either unsorted or a sorted T cell fraction (not recorded which). These receptors were taken from a human donor who was either an allogeneic HSCT recipient or a stem cell or donor lymphocyte infusion donor (not recorded which). It is not recorded whose cells these are; they may come from a transplant donor. Each CDR3 is given with its conserved first and last residue. The D gene is left open where the match is weak. Size values are once, few and many counts, or a class for expanded clones, and some rows have none.

TGCAGCGTTGAGCGATTAGGTAACACTGAAGCTTTCTTT,CSVERLGNTEAFF,-,TRBV29-1,-,TRBJ1-1
TGTGCCAGCAGCCAAGCGAGGACTACGAAAGGAAGCGAGCAGTACTTC,CASSQARTTKGSEQYF,-,TRBV3-1,few,TRBJ2-7
TGCGCCAGCAGCCCCTGGGCGGGGTCCCAAGAGACCCAGTACTTC,CASSPWAGSQETQYF,-,TRBV5-1,few,TRBJ2-5
TGCGCCAGCAGCGCCGGGGGACAGACTAATGAAAAACTGTTTTTT,CASSAGGQTNEKLFF,TRBD1,TRBV5-1,few,TRBJ1-4
TGTGCCAGCAGCCAAGGCGCAAGGGGCATAAACACCGGGGAGCTGTTTTTT,CASSQGARGINTGELFF,-,TRBV4-2,-,TRBJ2-2
TGCGCCAGCAGCTTCACCGGGACTAGCACAGATACGCAGTATTTT,CASSFTGTSTDTQYF,-,TRBV4-3,few,TRBJ2-3
TGTGCCAGCAGCCGAATTGGACTGACCGCCGGCTACACCTTC,CASSRIGLTAGYTF,-,TRBV12-3/TRBV12-4,few,TRBJ1-2
TGCAGTGCTAGCGGCGGACTCAGCCAAGAGACCCAGTACTTC,CSASGGLSQETQYF,-,TRBV20-1,few,TRBJ2-5
TGTGCCAGCAGTTTCCGAGCGAGCCCCTACGAGCAGTACTTC,CASSFRASPYEQYF,-,TRBV27,few,TRBJ2-7
TGTGCCAGCAGTTACTACGGCCTCCCAAGGTCAGGGAAGAACAATCAGCCCCAGCATTTT,CASSYYGLPRSGKNNQPQHF,-,TRBV6-2/TRBV6-3,few,TRBJ1-5
TGTGCCAGCAGTGAAATGTCCGGGACAGGGTTCGCAGATACGCAGTATTTT,CASSEMSGTGFADTQYF,TRBD1,TRBV6-1,-,TRBJ2-3
TGTGCCAGCAGCTCCCGGGGACGGCGGAACACCGGGGAGCTGTTTTTT,CASSSRGRRNTGELFF,-,TRBV9,few,TRBJ2-2
TGCAGTACCAGGGGGCGGGCGGGAGGCACAGATACGCAGTATTTT,CSTRGRAGGTDTQYF,-,TRBV20-1,-,TRBJ2-3
TGCAGTGCGGGGGGAGTGAACACCGGGGAGCTGTTTTTT,CSAGGVNTGELFF,-,TRBV20-1,-,TRBJ2-2
TGTGCCAGCAGTTTTGCTCCACTAGCGGGGGGGTACGAGCAGTACTTC,CASSFAPLAGGYEQYF,TRBD2,TRBV12-3/TRBV12-4,few,TRBJ2-7
TGTGCCAGCAGCTTCGCTAGGACTTCCCACTCGCGGCGGGCTTTCTTT,CASSFARTSHSRRAFF,-,TRBV5-6,-,TRBJ1-1
TGCGCCAGCAGCTTGGGGGACAGCTCCAGCGAGCAGTACTTC,CASSLGDSSSEQYF,TRBD1,TRBV5-1,few,TRBJ2-7
TGTGCCAGCAGTTTAAGACACGGCGGCTTTTATGGCTACACCTTC,CASSLRHGGFYGYTF,-,TRBV12-3/TRBV12-4,many,TRBJ1-2
TGTGCCAGCAGCCGCGGGACTAGCGGGAACACCGGGGAGCTGTTTTTT,CASSRGTSGNTGELFF,TRBD2,TRBV28,-,TRBJ2-2
TGCAGTGCTAGAGATGTTGCCGAGCAGTACTTC,CSARDVAEQYF,-,TRBV20-1,-,TRBJ2-7
TGTGCCAGCAGTTTTGTCAGACGAAGCGGAGATACGCAGTATTTT,CASSFVRRSGDTQYF,-,TRBV12-3/TRBV12-4,many,TRBJ2-3